This T cell receptor (beta chain) was sequenced for a study of T cell responses to AZD1222 COVID-19 vaccine. Overall study findings and caveats: Compared with day 0, the breadth and depth of the Spike-specific TCR repertoire rose significantly after two doses of AZD1222. It was only after the peak T cell response that any repertoires were sampled. Donors were mostly white British, more females; clonal diversity possibly underestimated. Nearly half of spike-specific TCRs reportedly go after variant regions that carry no mutations.

V dropped 5 bases and J dropped 5 bases, with 15 bases sitting between them. Germline V gene sequence: CDR1 MNHEY, CDR2 SVGEGT. The CDR3 length is 14 residues. On this clone itself: Its target is not known.

Sequencing was performed with immunoSEQ multiplex PCR; in TCRdb, only in-frame clones are kept and a portion is missing. The sample has 95,000 to 150,000 clones, approximately 94% seen once. The TCR originated in an adult who received the AZD1222 COVID-19 vaccine. V is TRBV6-2 or TRBV6-3 and J is TRBJ1-2; D is unclear. The material was peripheral blood, obtained 28 days after the second AZD1222 dose. CDR3: CASSPYEIEYGYTF. In nucleotides, the CDR3 is TGTGCCAGCAGTCCGTACGAGATCGAATATGGCTACACCTTC.